A selection of T cell receptor beta chains follows, all from one sample in a study of cytomegalovirus exposure and HLA in healthy donors. Sequenced by immunoSEQ multiplex PCR; TCRdb stores in-frame clones only, minus some. Of about 140,000 clones listed, 76% are singletons. Sequenced material: PBMCs. These receptors all stem from a man aged 35 to 55 in good health and CMV-seronegative. The CDR3 runs from the conserved cysteine through the conserved F or W. Each record gives: V gene, J gene, D gene, clone size, CDR3 protein, CDR3 DNA. D genes are given only for firm matches. Size values are once, few and many counts, or a class for expanded clones, and some rows have none.

V gene: TRBV11-2
J gene: TRBJ1-3
D gene: -
clone size: few
CDR3 protein: CASSPGRAGNTIYF
CDR3 DNA: TGTGCCAGCAGCCCCGGCAGGGCTGGAAACACCATATATTTT

V gene: TRBV28
J gene: TRBJ2-7
D gene: -
clone size: -
CDR3 protein: CASKPGSNYEQYF
CDR3 DNA: TGTGCCAGCAAACCCGGGAGTAACTACGAGCAGTACTTC

V gene: TRBV7-2
J gene: TRBJ2-5
D gene: TRBD2
clone size: -
CDR3 protein: CASSFFAWASGEETQYF
CDR3 DNA: TGTGCCAGCAGCTTTTTTGCTTGGGCTAGCGGGGAAGAGACCCAGTACTTC

V gene: TRBV7-8
J gene: TRBJ2-1
D gene: TRBD2
clone size: -
CDR3 protein: CASSKRLAGHNEQFF
CDR3 DNA: TGTGCCAGCAGCAAACGACTAGCGGGACACAATGAGCAGTTCTTC

V gene: TRBV5-5
J gene: TRBJ1-5
D gene: -
clone size: few
CDR3 protein: CASSQGRDNQPQHF
CDR3 DNA: TGTGCCAGCAGCCAGGGCAGGGACAATCAGCCCCAGCATTTT

V gene: TRBV2
J gene: TRBJ2-7
D gene: TRBD1
clone size: -
CDR3 protein: CASNEWDREFVEQYF
CDR3 DNA: TGTGCCAGCAACGAGTGGGACAGGGAGTTTGTCGAGCAGTACTTC

V gene: TRBV7-9
J gene: TRBJ2-2
D gene: TRBD2
clone size: -
CDR3 protein: CSSSFSSGGALEDTGELFF
CDR3 DNA: TGTTCCAGCAGCTTTTCCAGCGGGGGGGCCCTAGAGGACACCGGGGAGCTGTTTTTT

V gene: TRBV11-3
J gene: TRBJ2-4
D gene: -
clone size: -
CDR3 protein: CASSLDAGPKNIQYF
CDR3 DNA: TGTGCCAGCAGCTTAGATGCGGGCCCCAAAAACATTCAGTACTTC

V gene: TRBV7-6
J gene: TRBJ2-7
D gene: TRBD1
clone size: -
CDR3 protein: CASSLWTGEYEQYF
CDR3 DNA: TGTGCCAGCAGCTTATGGACAGGAGAATACGAGCAGTACTTC

V gene: TRBV28
J gene: TRBJ2-1
D gene: -
clone size: -
CDR3 protein: CASSLPSLDEQFF
CDR3 DNA: TGTGCCAGCAGTTTGCCTAGTCTCGATGAGCAGTTCTTC

V gene: TRBV7-8
J gene: TRBJ2-1
D gene: -
clone size: few
CDR3 protein: CASSQERGQVYGNEQFF
CDR3 DNA: TGTGCCAGCAGTCAAGAAAGAGGGCAAGTCTATGGGAATGAGCAGTTCTTC

V gene: TRBV4-1
J gene: TRBJ2-5
D gene: -
clone size: -
CDR3 protein: CASSPGAGTKETQYF
CDR3 DNA: TGCGCCAGCAGCCCGGGAGCCGGGACCAAAGAGACCCAGTACTTC

V gene: TRBV7-2
J gene: TRBJ1-2
D gene: TRBD1
clone size: -
CDR3 protein: CASSPDRGGGYTF
CDR3 DNA: TGTGCCAGCAGCCCAGACAGGGGCGGAGGCTACACCTTC

V gene: TRBV10-3
J gene: TRBJ1-2
D gene: -
clone size: few
CDR3 protein: CAISESFGGGGYTF
CDR3 DNA: TGTGCCATCAGTGAGTCCTTCGGGGGAGGCGGCTACACCTTC

V gene: TRBV5-1
J gene: TRBJ2-3
D gene: TRBD2
clone size: -
CDR3 protein: CARSWMGLAGERTDTQYF
CDR3 DNA: TGCGCTCGATCATGGATGGGACTAGCGGGAGAACGCACAGATACGCAGTATTTT

V gene: TRBV5-1
J gene: TRBJ2-3
D gene: TRBD2
clone size: -
CDR3 protein: CASSVQTSGGAGDTQYF
CDR3 DNA: TGCGCCAGCAGCGTCCAGACTAGCGGGGGGGCGGGGGATACGCAGTATTTT

V gene: TRBV4-3
J gene: TRBJ1-2
D gene: -
clone size: -
CDR3 protein: CASSQDPSGTANYGYTF
CDR3 DNA: TGCGCCAGCAGCCAAGATCCCAGCGGTACGGCTAACTATGGCTACACCTTC

V gene: TRBV30
J gene: TRBJ2-5
D gene: TRBD2
clone size: -
CDR3 protein: CAWSGELAGGRYQETQYF
CDR3 DNA: TGTGCCTGGAGTGGGGAACTAGCGGGGGGTCGGTACCAAGAGACCCAGTACTTC

V gene: TRBV11-2
J gene: TRBJ2-7
D gene: TRBD1
clone size: -
CDR3 protein: CASSMTGGSDEQYF
CDR3 DNA: TGTGCCAGCAGCATGACAGGGGGGTCAGACGAGCAGTACTTC

V gene: TRBV4-1
J gene: TRBJ1-5
D gene: -
clone size: -
CDR3 protein: CASSQAWGGGQPQHF
CDR3 DNA: TGCGCCAGCAGCCAAGCGTGGGGAGGTGGCCAGCCCCAGCATTTT

V gene: TRBV21-1
J gene: TRBJ2-2
D gene: -
clone size: few
CDR3 protein: CASSNRGGTPGELFF
CDR3 DNA: TGTGCCAGCAGCAATCGGGGGGGAACTCCCGGGGAGCTGTTTTTT

V gene: TRBV7-9
J gene: TRBJ1-2
D gene: -
clone size: few
CDR3 protein: CASVQYGAPGYTF
CDR3 DNA: TGTGCCAGCGTGCAGTATGGGGCCCCTGGCTACACCTTC

V gene: TRBV9
J gene: TRBJ2-2
D gene: -
clone size: once
CDR3 protein: CASSVEAAPFANTGELFF
CDR3 DNA: TGTGCCAGCAGCGTAGAAGCGGCCCCGTTCGCGAACACCGGGGAGCTGTTTTTT

V gene: TRBV5-1
J gene: TRBJ2-1
D gene: TRBD2
clone size: -
CDR3 protein: CASSLAAGDTYNEQFF
CDR3 DNA: TGCGCCAGCAGCTTGGCAGCGGGGGACACCTACAATGAGCAGTTCTTC

V gene: TRBV6-1
J gene: TRBJ2-3
D gene: TRBD2
clone size: -
CDR3 protein: CASSERGTSGADTQYF
CDR3 DNA: TGTGCCAGCAGTGAACGTGGGACTAGCGGAGCAGATACGCAGTATTTT

V gene: TRBV29-1
J gene: TRBJ2-1
D gene: TRBD2
clone size: once
CDR3 protein: CSVEDYPAGESYNEQFF
CDR3 DNA: TGCAGCGTTGAAGATTATCCAGCGGGGGAATCCTACAATGAGCAGTTCTTC

V gene: TRBV28
J gene: TRBJ2-5
D gene: TRBD2
clone size: -
CDR3 protein: CASSSSGVKYF
CDR3 DNA: TGTGCCAGCAGTTCCAGCGGGGTTAAGTACTTC

V gene: TRBV13
J gene: TRBJ1-2
D gene: TRBD1
clone size: -
CDR3 protein: CASSERTGDGYTF
CDR3 DNA: TGTGCCAGCAGCGAGAGGACAGGGGATGGCTACACCTTC

V gene: TRBV6-4
J gene: TRBJ1-1
D gene: -
clone size: few
CDR3 protein: CASSAEENTEAFF
CDR3 DNA: TGTGCCAGCAGTGCAGAGGAGAACACTGAAGCTTTCTTT

V gene: TRBV5-1
J gene: TRBJ2-5
D gene: TRBD2
clone size: -
CDR3 protein: CASSRTSGTGQETQYF
CDR3 DNA: TGCGCCAGCAGCAGGACTAGCGGGACGGGACAAGAGACCCAGTACTTC

V gene: TRBV12-5
J gene: TRBJ2-1
D gene: -
clone size: -
CDR3 protein: CASGLVMEGTFYNEQFF
CDR3 DNA: TGTGCTAGTGGTTTGGTAATGGAGGGAACTTTTTACAATGAGCAGTTCTTC

V gene: TRBV5-1
J gene: TRBJ2-7
D gene: TRBD1
clone size: -
CDR3 protein: CASSLGQGFHEQYF
CDR3 DNA: TGCGCCAGCAGCTTGGGACAGGGGTTCCACGAGCAGTACTTC

V gene: TRBV18
J gene: TRBJ2-7
D gene: TRBD2
clone size: -
CDR3 protein: CASSPGLAGVYEQYF
CDR3 DNA: TGTGCCAGCTCACCTGGACTAGCGGGAGTATACGAGCAGTACTTC

V gene: TRBV4-3
J gene: TRBJ1-3
D gene: -
clone size: -
CDR3 protein: CASSQELQGTGNTIYF
CDR3 DNA: TGCGCCAGCAGCCAGGAACTCCAGGGAACTGGAAACACCATATATTTT

V gene: TRBV20-1
J gene: TRBJ2-2
D gene: -
clone size: once
CDR3 protein: CSADRNGELFF
CDR3 DNA: TGCAGTGCTGACAGGAACGGGGAGCTGTTTTTT

V gene: TRBV5-5
J gene: TRBJ2-1
D gene: -
clone size: -
CDR3 protein: CASSTRVLGLEQFF
CDR3 DNA: TGTGCCAGCAGCACCAGGGTTTTGGGCTTGGAGCAGTTCTTC

V gene: TRBV6-5
J gene: TRBJ1-2
D gene: TRBD1
clone size: -
CDR3 protein: CASSGQAGIVYGYTF
CDR3 DNA: TGTGCCAGCAGTGGACAGGCTGGGATAGTCTATGGCTACACCTTC

V gene: TRBV5-1
J gene: TRBJ2-7
D gene: -
clone size: -
CDR3 protein: CASSYGGAYEQYF
CDR3 DNA: TGCGCCAGCAGCTACGGGGGAGCCTACGAGCAGTACTTC

V gene: TRBV13
J gene: TRBJ2-3
D gene: -
clone size: -
CDR3 protein: CASSTGHPDTQYF
CDR3 DNA: TGTGCCAGCAGCACGGGACATCCAGATACGCAGTATTTT

V gene: TRBV4-1
J gene: TRBJ1-5
D gene: TRBD1
clone size: -
CDR3 protein: CASSQDRGANQPQHF
CDR3 DNA: TGCGCCAGCAGCCAGGACAGGGGGGCCAATCAGCCCCAGCATTTT

V gene: TRBV10-3
J gene: TRBJ1-4
D gene: -
clone size: -
CDR3 protein: CAISESGGNNEKLFF
CDR3 DNA: TGTGCCATCAGTGAATCCGGGGGTAATAATGAAAAACTGTTTTTT

V gene: TRBV4-2
J gene: TRBJ1-4
D gene: TRBD1
clone size: few
CDR3 protein: CASSTRTGTGDEKLFF
CDR3 DNA: TGTGCCAGCAGCACTCGAACCGGGACAGGGGATGAAAAACTGTTTTTT

V gene: TRBV28
J gene: TRBJ2-7
D gene: TRBD1
clone size: -
CDR3 protein: CASSSGQGASYEQYF
CDR3 DNA: TGTGCCAGCAGTTCGGGACAGGGGGCCTCCTACGAGCAGTACTTC

V gene: TRBV2
J gene: TRBJ2-4
D gene: -
clone size: -
CDR3 protein: CASTRQGSQYF
CDR3 DNA: TGTGCCAGCACACGCCAAGGGAGTCAGTACTTC

V gene: TRBV6-1
J gene: TRBJ2-4
D gene: -
clone size: -
CDR3 protein: CASSEDPTTKNIQYF
CDR3 DNA: TGTGCCAGCAGTGAGGACCCGACTACCAAAAACATTCAGTACTTC

V gene: TRBV28
J gene: TRBJ1-6
D gene: -
clone size: -
CDR3 protein: CASLTGNYPLHF
CDR3 DNA: TGTGCCAGCCTAACAGGAAATTATCCCCTCCACTTT

V gene: TRBV30
J gene: TRBJ1-1
D gene: TRBD1
clone size: -
CDR3 protein: CAWSVNRGPSQMNTEAFF
CDR3 DNA: TGTGCCTGGAGTGTTAACAGGGGTCCCAGTCAGATGAACACTGAAGCTTTCTTT

V gene: TRBV28
J gene: TRBJ2-1
D gene: -
clone size: -
CDR3 protein: CASRRTKEQFF
CDR3 DNA: TGTGCCAGCAGGCGGACAAAAGAGCAGTTCTTC

V gene: TRBV21-1
J gene: TRBJ2-2
D gene: -
clone size: -
CDR3 protein: CASSKELRLAGFTGELFF
CDR3 DNA: TGTGCCAGCAGCAAAGAATTAAGGCTAGCGGGATTCACCGGGGAGCTGTTTTTT

V gene: TRBV11-2
J gene: TRBJ2-2
D gene: TRBD2
clone size: few
CDR3 protein: CASSLSQRETGELFF
CDR3 DNA: TGTGCCAGCAGCTTATCTCAGCGGGAGACCGGGGAGCTGTTTTTT

V gene: TRBV5-6
J gene: TRBJ2-1
D gene: -
clone size: once
CDR3 protein: CASSFGSAVHEQFF
CDR3 DNA: TGTGCCAGCAGCTTTGGCTCAGCGGTACATGAGCAGTTCTTC

V gene: TRBV5-1
J gene: TRBJ2-1
D gene: TRBD1
clone size: -
CDR3 protein: CASSWTGGDEQFF
CDR3 DNA: TGCGCCAGCAGCTGGACAGGGGGAGATGAGCAGTTCTTC

V gene: TRBV18
J gene: TRBJ2-7
D gene: -
clone size: -
CDR3 protein: CASSPRRDSYEQYF
CDR3 DNA: TGTGCCAGCTCACCACGACGGGACTCCTACGAGCAGTACTTC

V gene: TRBV18
J gene: TRBJ2-3
D gene: -
clone size: -
CDR3 protein: CASSPLGRWTEDTDTQYF
CDR3 DNA: TGTGCCAGCTCACCATTGGGCCGTTGGACAGAAGACACAGATACGCAGTATTTT

V gene: TRBV5-1
J gene: TRBJ1-4
D gene: TRBD1
clone size: -
CDR3 protein: CTSSLGTGGYVEKLFF
CDR3 DNA: TGCACCAGCAGCTTGGGTACAGGGGGTTACGTTGAAAAACTGTTTTTT

V gene: TRBV4-1
J gene: TRBJ2-5
D gene: TRBD1
clone size: -
CDR3 protein: CASSPYRGQIQETQYF
CDR3 DNA: TGCGCCAGCAGCCCATATAGGGGACAGATCCAAGAGACCCAGTACTTC

V gene: TRBV5-1
J gene: TRBJ1-2
D gene: TRBD1
clone size: -
CDR3 protein: CASSFTGGDGYTF
CDR3 DNA: TGCGCCAGCAGTTTTACAGGGGGCGATGGCTACACCTTC

V gene: TRBV7-2
J gene: TRBJ1-2
D gene: -
clone size: few
CDR3 protein: CASSLDGGSYGYTF
CDR3 DNA: TGTGCCAGCAGCTTAGACGGGGGGAGCTATGGCTACACCTTC